The 28 T cell receptor beta chains presented below share a single source sample, sequenced in a study of neurological immune-mediated disorders. TCRdb re-analysed the 5' RACE reads in MiXCR, keeping a single row per CDR3 protein. The sample has tens of thousands of distinct CDR3 sequences, roughly 2.5% seen once. Sequenced: PBMCs. All receptors come from a woman aged 45-60 years with multiple sclerosis.

This clonotype showed up many times. The DNA for the CDR3 is TGCAGTGCTAGCACGGGACTAGCGGGAGCGCAGTTCTTC. This gives the protein CSASTGLAGAQFF. The V and J genes are TRBV20-1 and TRBJ2-1; 14 bases line up with TRBD2. The trim removed 3 bases at V and 12 bases at J, leaving 4 bases unmatched. This CDR3 spans 13 amino acids. Per the germline V gene, CDR1 is DFQATT and CDR2 is SNEGSKA (reference sequence).

Here the CDR3 reads CASSAYGSGRKETQYF. CDR3 in DNA: TGTGCCAGCAGTGCATACGGGAGCGGTCGGAAAGAGACCCAGTACTTC. The chain joins TRBV27 to TRBJ2-5; D possibly corresponds to TRBD2 (6 bases). V gave up 5 bases and J gave up 3 bases, with 19 bases separating them. Germline V gene sequence: CDR1 MNHEY, CDR2 SMNVEV (reference sequence). This CDR3 region has 16 residues.

This clonotype came up many times. CDR3 coding DNA: TGCAGTGCTAGAGCTCGGACAGGGGAGGCAGGAGAGCAGTTCTTC. Translated, it gives CSARARTGEAGEQFF. This sequence joins TRBV20-1 and TRBJ2-1, with TRBD1 identical over 9 bases. Germline V gives CDR1 DFQATT, CDR2 SNEGSKA (reference sequence). CDR3 length equals 15 residues. V was clipped by 1 base and J by 10 bases; unmatched bases: 11.

The rearrangement uses TRBV6-6 and TRBJ1-1; D remains unclear. The CDR3 sequence is 14 residues long. The germline gives CDR1 MNHNY, CDR2 SVGAGI (reference sequence). V lost 5 bases and J lost 1, with 11 bases in between. CDR3 residues: CASSHPMPNTEAFF. The CDR3 DNA is TGTGCCAGCAGTCACCCTATGCCGAACACTGAAGCTTTCTTT.

The gene calls are TRBV9 and TRBJ1-1; the D gene is possibly TRBD1 (5 bases). V was cut by 5 bases and J by 8 bases, with 19 bases left in between. The germline CDR1 and CDR2 sequences are SGDLS and YYNGEE. The CDR3 length is 14 residues. CDR3 sequence reads: CASSPSGGGLEAFF. As DNA, the CDR3 is TGTGCCAGCAGTCCTAGCGGGGGAGGATTGGAAGCTTTCTTT.

This clonotype was detected many times. The CDR3 DNA sequence: TGCAGTGCGGGGATATCCACAGATACGCAGTATTTT. Its protein is CSAGISTDTQYF. The chain has TRBV20-1 and TRBJ2-3; D remains unclear. V dropped 6 bases and J dropped 2 bases, with 9 bases sitting between them. This CDR3 comprises 12 residues. From germline, CDR1 is DFQATT and CDR2 SNEGSKA (reference sequence).

This clonotype was picked up many times. The genes are TRBV5-1 and TRBJ2-5, with D possibly TRBD2 on 6 matching bases. V lost 3 bases, J lost 0 bases, and 12 bases lay in between. The CDR3 totals 15 residues. Germline CDR1 is SGHRS and CDR2 is YFSETQ. The CDR3, as DNA: TGCGCCAGCAGCTCGGGACGGGGGTACCAAGAGACCCAGTACTTC. Translation: CASSSGRGYQETQYF.

This clonotype was counted ten times or more. The chain links TRBV2 to TRBJ1-1; D is perhaps TRBD1 (5 bases). Trimming removed 3 bases at V and 3 bases at J, with 17 bases between. The germline CDR1 and CDR2 sequences are SNHLY and FYNNEI. CDR3 length: 16 amino acids. CDR3 nucleotides: TGTGCCAGCAGTGAGGGGGGGGTTCCCCGATACACTGAAGCTTTCTTT. Translating gives CASSEGGVPRYTEAFF.

This chain joins TRBV27 and TRBJ1-5, with 8 nucleotides matching TRBD1. V was pared by 3 bases and J by 2 bases, with 3 bases of the junction left unmatched. This CDR3 region has 15 residues. The germline V gene has CDR1 MNHEY and CDR2 SMNVEV (reference sequence). The CDR3 loop reads CASSFGTGGNQPQHF. The CDR3 DNA reads TGTGCCAGCAGTTTCGGGACAGGAGGCAATCAGCCCCAGCATTTT.

This clonotype appeared many times. V usage is TRBV11-3 and J usage is TRBJ1-5; D remains ambiguous. V was shortened by 4 bases and J by 7 bases, with 11 bases between the two germline ends. This CDR3 region has 13 residues. Germline V lookup: CDR1 SGHNT, CDR2 YENEEA. This chain's CDR3 is CASSYRPGQPQHF. CDR3 nucleotide sequence: TGTGCCAGCAGCTACCGTCCGGGGCAGCCCCAGCATTTT.

The V and J genes are TRBV28 and TRBJ1-1; D might be TRBD1 (5 bases). Per germline, CDR1 MDHEN and CDR2 SYDVKM. The V end lost 5 bases, the J end lost 1 base, and 14 bases lay between the germline ends. CDR3 length: 15 amino acids. CDR3: CASSPPAGQNTEAFF. CDR3 DNA: TGTGCCAGCAGTCCCCCCGCGGGGCAGAACACTGAAGCTTTCTTT.

There are a few counts of this clonotype. The CDR3 DNA reads as TGTGCCAGCAGTCGACTAGCGGAACTCACCGGGGAGCTGTTTTTT. Amino acids: CASSRLAELTGELFF. The V and J genes are TRBV27 and TRBJ2-2; 9 bases map to TRBD2. In germline, CDR1 is MNHEY, CDR2 SMNVEV (reference sequence). There are 15 residues in the CDR3. V lost 5 bases, J lost 4 bases, and 5 bases stayed unmatched.

In this sample, this clonotype turned up many times. The CDR3 reads CASSPNLAGGDTQYF. As DNA, the CDR3 is TGTGCCAGCAGCCCAAACCTAGCGGGAGGGGATACGCAGTATTTT. The chain couples TRBV7-2 to TRBJ2-3; 12 nucleotides align to TRBD2. Trimming cost V 5 bases and J 6 bases; bases outside gene matches: 6. The CDR3 loop spans 15 amino acids. Germline CDR1 reads SGHTA; CDR2 reads FQGNSA.

In this sample, this clonotype turned up many times. The chain joins TRBV18 to TRBJ1-1; 12 bases are a match to TRBD1. CDR1 is KGHSH and CDR2 is LQKENI in the germline V gene. V shed 2 bases and J 0 bases; nucleotides not matched to a gene: 7. There are 18 residues in the CDR3. The CDR3 DNA reads TGTGCCAGCTCACCAGGGACAGGGGGCGGCCCCATGAACACTGAAGCTTTCTTT. This translates into CASSPGTGGGPMNTEAFF.

This clonotype has more than one count but fewer than ten. V and J are TRBV7-3 and TRBJ1-1; a possible D gene is TRBD1 (5 bases). The ends were cut back, 5 bases at V and 3 bases at J, with 13 bases in the middle. Germline V CDR1 and CDR2: SGHTA, FQGTGA. This CDR3 has 14 residues. This chain's CDR3 is CASSRGGGDTEAFF. DNA for the CDR3: TGTGCCAGCAGCCGGGGCGGAGGGGACACTGAAGCTTTCTTT.

This chain connects TRBV7-8 to TRBJ2-6, with D unresolved. This CDR3 region has 13 residues. The V gene lost 8 bases and the J gene lost 2 bases, with 7 bases spanning the gap. CDR1 is SGHVS and CDR2 is FQNEAQ in the germline V gene. CDR3 in DNA: TGTGCCAGCCACCGAACTGGGGCCAACGTCCTGACTTTC. This codes for CASHRTGANVLTF. Together with reference TRBV7-8 and TRBJ2-6, the CDR3 gives the full variable domain: GAGVSQSPRYKVAKRGQDVALRCDPISGHVSLFWYQQALGQGPEFLTYFQNEAQLDKSGLPSDRFFAERPEGSVSTLKIQRTQQEDSAVYLCASHRTGANVLTFGAGSRLTVL.

The chain joins TRBV7-2 to TRBJ2-5; no clear D. Germline V gene data show CDR1 as SGHTA and CDR2 as FQGNSA. The V gene lost 1 base and the J gene lost 2 bases, with 14 bases spanning the gap. The CDR3 extends over 16 amino acids. CDR3 residues: CASSLGDSGIQETQYF. For the CDR3, the DNA is TGTGCCAGCAGCTTAGGGGATAGTGGAATTCAAGAGACCCAGTACTTC.

This clonotype was recorded at least ten times. The chain couples TRBV27 to TRBJ1-1; D call uncertain. With 2 bases removed from V and 0 bases from J, the gap between germline ends came to 4 bases. CDR1 and CDR2 (germline): MNHEY, SMNVEV (reference sequence). CDR3 length: 13 residues. The CDR3 spells CASSLGLNTEAFF. Written as DNA, the CDR3 is TGTGCCAGCAGTTTAGGGTTGAACACTGAAGCTTTCTTT.

This clonotype was seen only a few times. Written as DNA, the CDR3 is TGCAGTGCTAGAACTTTTAACACTGAAGCTTTCTTT. It translates to CSARTFNTEAFF. This chain connects TRBV20-1 to TRBJ1-1; D gene ambiguous. V gave up 2 bases and J gave up 2 bases, with 6 bases separating them. Germline V gives CDR1 DFQATT, CDR2 SNEGSKA (reference sequence). This CDR3 spans 12 amino acids.

This clonotype has a count of ten or more. The J gene is TRBJ2-7, the V gene TRBV20-1, with D possibly TRBD1 on 5 matching bases. Trimming left V 4 bases short and J 2 bases short, with 12 bases between. CDR3 length: 13 residues. Per the germline V gene, CDR1 is DFQATT and CDR2 is SNEGSKA (reference sequence). CDR3 loop: CSANTGETYEQYF. Here the CDR3 DNA reads TGCAGTGCTAACACAGGAGAAACCTACGAGCAGTACTTC.

As concerns this clonotype: A much larger clone differs from this one at a single base, so this may be a read error. The CDR3 does not close with the conserved phenylalanine or tryptophan, likely indicating a read error. The CDR3: CASSVFDGELFL. CDR3 in DNA: TGTGCCAGCAGCGTATTCGACGGGGAGCTGTTTCTT. The chain employs TRBV9 and TRBJ2-2; D uncertain. Deletions cut 1 base from V and 7 bases from J, with 5 bases between. Germline CDR1 reads SGDLS; CDR2 reads YYNGEE. The CDR3 consists of 12 residues.

This clonotype was picked up many times. The rearrangement joins TRBV5-1 to TRBJ2-7, with 12 positions matching TRBD2. CDR1 SGHRS and CDR2 YFSETQ come from the germline V gene. The CDR3 contains 18 residues. Trimming at V came to 3 bases and at J to 0 bases, leaving 10 bases not matched to a gene. As DNA, the CDR3 is TGCGCCAGCAGCTGGACTAGCGGGGCACGAACCCACTCCTACGAGCAGTACTTC. Translation: CASSWTSGARTHSYEQYF.

This clonotype appeared a few times. The V and J genes are TRBV5-1 and TRBJ2-6; unclear D gene. The germline V and J ends were trimmed by 4 bases and 0 bases, with 11 bases remaining between them. CDR1 and CDR2 from the germline V gene are SGHRS and YFSETQ. This CDR3 comprises 16 residues. Here the CDR3 reads CASSPGPYSGANVLTF. The CDR3 region has the DNA TGCGCCAGCAGCCCCGGGCCCTACTCTGGGGCCAACGTCCTGACTTTC. Looking up the rest from reference TRBV5-1 and TRBJ2-6 gives the full variable domain: KAGVTQTPRYLIKTRGQQVTLSCSPISGHRSVSWYQQTPGQGLQFLFEYFSETQRNKGNFPGRFSGRQFSNSRSEMNVSTLELGDSALYLCASSPGPYSGANVLTFGAGSRLTVL.

This clonotype was observed at least ten times. This sequence joins TRBV6-6 and TRBJ2-7, with D possibly matching TRBD1 (5 bases). The CDR3 covers 12 residues. CDR1 is MNHNY, CDR2 SVGAGI, per germline (reference sequence). V lost 2 bases to trimming and J lost 4 bases, with 6 bases between them. Here the CDR3 reads CASSYQGYEQYF. The CDR3, as DNA: TGTGCCAGCAGTTACCAGGGATACGAGCAGTACTTC.

In this sample, this clonotype turned up many times. The rearrangement joins TRBV20-1 to TRBJ2-3, with D unresolved. Germline loops: CDR1 DFQATT, CDR2 SNEGSKA (reference sequence). The CDR3 sequence is 13 residues long. Trimming stripped 6 bases from V and 0 bases from J, with 10 bases between. In DNA form, the CDR3 reads TGCAGTGCCCCTTTGGGTAGCACAGATACGCAGTATTTT. It specifies CSAPLGSTDTQYF.

This clonotype was detected ten times or more. This chain connects TRBV5-1 to TRBJ2-7; D is unclear. From germline, CDR1 is SGHRS and CDR2 YFSETQ. The V and J ends lost 4 bases and 3 bases respectively, with 17 bases between them. This CDR3 has 15 amino acids. CDR3 nucleotide sequence: TGCGCCAGCAGCGAAGGAAGCACGACCCTCTACGAGCAGTACTTC. This translates into CASSEGSTTLYEQYF.

CDR3 sequence (DNA): TGTGCCAGCAGCTTAGGGTTAGCGGGGACAATAAATGAGCAGTTCTTC. It codes for CASSLGLAGTINEQFF. The chain links TRBV7-6 to TRBJ2-1; 8 bases fit TRBD2. The J segment lost 7 bases and the V segment lost 1 base, leaving 9 bases of the junction unmatched. The CDR3 runs 16 residues. The germline V gene encodes CDR1 SGHVS and CDR2 FNYEAQ.

This clonotype appeared many times. This sequence joins TRBV12-3 or TRBV12-4 and TRBJ2-7; tentatively, D is TRBD1 or TRBD2 (5 bases each). The CDR3 loop spans 13 amino acids. The germline V and J ends were trimmed by 4 bases and 6 bases, with 13 bases remaining between them. The DNA of the CDR3 is TGTGCCAGCAGTTCCACGGGACGCAGCGAGCAGTACTTC. Its protein is CASSSTGRSEQYF.